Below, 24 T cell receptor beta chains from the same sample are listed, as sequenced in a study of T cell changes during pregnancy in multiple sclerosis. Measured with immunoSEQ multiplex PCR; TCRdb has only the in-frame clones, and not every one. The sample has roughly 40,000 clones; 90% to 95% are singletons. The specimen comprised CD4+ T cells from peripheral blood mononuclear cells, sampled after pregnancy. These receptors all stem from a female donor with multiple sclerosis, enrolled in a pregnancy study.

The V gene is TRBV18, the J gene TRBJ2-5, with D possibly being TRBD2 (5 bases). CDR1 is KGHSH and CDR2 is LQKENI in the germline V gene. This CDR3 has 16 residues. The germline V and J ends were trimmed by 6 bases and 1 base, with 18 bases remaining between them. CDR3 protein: CASSTTTPGGQETQYF. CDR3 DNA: TGTGCCAGCTCGACCACAACACCAGGAGGCCAAGAGACCCAGTACTTC.

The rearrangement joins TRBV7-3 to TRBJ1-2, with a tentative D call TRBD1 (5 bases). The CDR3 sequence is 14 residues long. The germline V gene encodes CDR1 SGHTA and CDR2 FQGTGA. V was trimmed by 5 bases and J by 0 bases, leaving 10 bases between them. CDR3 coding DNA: TGTGCCAGCAGCCCAGGGTGGACTAACTATGGCTACACCTTC. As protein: CASSPGWTNYGYTF.

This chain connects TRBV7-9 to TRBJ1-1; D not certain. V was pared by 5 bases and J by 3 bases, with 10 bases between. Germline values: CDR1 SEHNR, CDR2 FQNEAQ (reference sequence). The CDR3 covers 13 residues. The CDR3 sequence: CASSPRGHTEAFF. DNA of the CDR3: TGTGCCAGCAGCCCCCGAGGTCACACTGAAGCTTTCTTT.

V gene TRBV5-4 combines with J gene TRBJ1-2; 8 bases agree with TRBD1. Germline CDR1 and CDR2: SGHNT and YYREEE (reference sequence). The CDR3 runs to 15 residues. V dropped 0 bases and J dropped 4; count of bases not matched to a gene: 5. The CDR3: CASSLVVQGGYGYTF. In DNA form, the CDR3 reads TGTGCCAGCAGCTTGGTAGTACAGGGGGGCTATGGCTACACCTTC.

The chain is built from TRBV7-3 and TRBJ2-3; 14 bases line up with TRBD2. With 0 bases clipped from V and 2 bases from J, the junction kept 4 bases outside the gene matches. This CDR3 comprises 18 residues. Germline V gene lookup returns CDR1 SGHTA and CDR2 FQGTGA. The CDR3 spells CASSLTGTSGGLTDTQYF. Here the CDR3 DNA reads TGTGCCAGCAGCTTAACCGGGACTAGCGGGGGTCTCACAGATACGCAGTATTTT.

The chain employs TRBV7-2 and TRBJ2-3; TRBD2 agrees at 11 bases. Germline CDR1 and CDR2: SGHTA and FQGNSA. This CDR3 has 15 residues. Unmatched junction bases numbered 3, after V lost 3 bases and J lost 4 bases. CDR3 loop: CASSLVAGGADTQYF. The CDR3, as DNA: TGTGCCAGCAGCTTGGTAGCGGGGGGGGCAGATACGCAGTATTTT.

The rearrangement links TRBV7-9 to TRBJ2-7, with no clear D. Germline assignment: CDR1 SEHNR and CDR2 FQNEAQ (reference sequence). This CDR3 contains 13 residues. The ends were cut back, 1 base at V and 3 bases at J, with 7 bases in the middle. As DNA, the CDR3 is TGTGCCAGCAGCTTAGGGGCAGTCTACGAGCAGTACTTC. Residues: CASSLGAVYEQYF.

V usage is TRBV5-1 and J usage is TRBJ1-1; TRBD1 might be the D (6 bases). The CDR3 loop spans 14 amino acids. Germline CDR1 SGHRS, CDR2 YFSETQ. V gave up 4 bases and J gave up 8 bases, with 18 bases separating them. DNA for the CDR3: TGCGCCAGCAGCATCTTAGGGGGAACAGGGGAAGCTTTCTTT. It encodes CASSILGGTGEAFF. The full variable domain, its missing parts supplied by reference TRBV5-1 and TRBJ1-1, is KAGVTQTPRYLIKTRGQQVTLSCSPISGHRSVSWYQQTPGQGLQFLFEYFSETQRNKGNFPGRFSGRQFSNSRSEMNVSTLELGDSALYLCASSILGGTGEAFFGQGTRLTVV.

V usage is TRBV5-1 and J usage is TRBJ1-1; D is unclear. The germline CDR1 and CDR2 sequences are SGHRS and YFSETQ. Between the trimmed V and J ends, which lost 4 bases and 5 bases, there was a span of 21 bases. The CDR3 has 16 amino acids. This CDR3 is CASSPTLGALGTEAFF. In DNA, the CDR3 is TGCGCCAGCAGCCCCACGTTGGGCGCCCTTGGGACTGAAGCTTTCTTT. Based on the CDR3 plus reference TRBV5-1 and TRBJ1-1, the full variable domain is KAGVTQTPRYLIKTRGQQVTLSCSPISGHRSVSWYQQTPGQGLQFLFEYFSETQRNKGNFPGRFSGRQFSNSRSEMNVSTLELGDSALYLCASSPTLGALGTEAFFGQGTRLTVV.

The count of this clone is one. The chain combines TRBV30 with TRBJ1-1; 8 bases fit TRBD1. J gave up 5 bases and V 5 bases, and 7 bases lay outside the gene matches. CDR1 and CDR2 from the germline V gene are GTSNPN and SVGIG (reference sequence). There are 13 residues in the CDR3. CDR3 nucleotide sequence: TGTGCCTGGGAAACAGGGGGAGGAACTGAAGCTTTCTTT. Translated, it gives CAWETGGGTEAFF. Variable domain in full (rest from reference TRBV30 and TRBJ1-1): SQTIHQWPATLVQPVGSPLSLECTVEGTSNPNLYWYRQAAGRGLQLLFYSVGIGQISSEVPQNLSASRPQDRQFILSSKKLLLSDSGFYLCAWETGGGTEAFFGQGTRLTVV.

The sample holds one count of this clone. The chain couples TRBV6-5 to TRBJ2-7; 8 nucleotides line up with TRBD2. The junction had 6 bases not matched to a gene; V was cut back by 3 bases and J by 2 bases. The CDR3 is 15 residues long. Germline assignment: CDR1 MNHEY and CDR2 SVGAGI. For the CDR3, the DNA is TGTGCCAGCAGTTATTTCGGGACTAGACCCTACGAGCAGTACTTC. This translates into CASSYFGTRPYEQYF.

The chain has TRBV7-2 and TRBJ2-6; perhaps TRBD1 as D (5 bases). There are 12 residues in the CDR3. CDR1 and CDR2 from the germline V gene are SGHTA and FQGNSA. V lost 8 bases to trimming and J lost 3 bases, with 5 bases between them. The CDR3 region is CASGHGANVLTF. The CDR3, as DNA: TGTGCCAGCGGACATGGGGCCAACGTCCTGACTTTC. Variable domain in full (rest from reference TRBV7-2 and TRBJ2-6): GAGVSQSPSNKVTEKGKDVELRCDPISGHTALYWYRQSLGQGLEFLIYFQGNSAPDKSGLPSDRFSAERTGGSVSTLTIQRTQQEDSAVYLCASGHGANVLTFGAGSRLTVL.

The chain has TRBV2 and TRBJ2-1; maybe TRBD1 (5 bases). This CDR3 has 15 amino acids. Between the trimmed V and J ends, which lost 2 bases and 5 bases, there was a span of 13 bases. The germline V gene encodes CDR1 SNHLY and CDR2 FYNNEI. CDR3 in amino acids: CASSETRAAHNEQFF. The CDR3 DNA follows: TGTGCCAGCAGTGAAACCAGGGCCGCCCACAATGAGCAGTTCTTC.

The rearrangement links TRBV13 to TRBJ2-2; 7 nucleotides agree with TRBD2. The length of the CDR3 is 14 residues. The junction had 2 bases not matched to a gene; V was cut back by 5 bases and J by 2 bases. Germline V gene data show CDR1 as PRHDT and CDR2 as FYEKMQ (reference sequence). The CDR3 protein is CASSPGLNTGELFF. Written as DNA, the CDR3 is TGTGCCAGCAGCCCGGGACTAAACACCGGGGAGCTGTTTTTT.

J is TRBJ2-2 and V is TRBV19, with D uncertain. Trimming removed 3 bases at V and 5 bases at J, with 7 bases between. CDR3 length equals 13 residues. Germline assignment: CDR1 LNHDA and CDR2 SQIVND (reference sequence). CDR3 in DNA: TGTGCCAGTAGTATTTACGAGACCGGGGAGCTGTTTTTT. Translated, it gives CASSIYETGELFF.

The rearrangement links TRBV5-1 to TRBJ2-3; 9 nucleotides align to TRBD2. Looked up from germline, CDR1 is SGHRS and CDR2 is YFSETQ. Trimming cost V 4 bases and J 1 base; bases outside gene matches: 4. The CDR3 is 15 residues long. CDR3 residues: CASSLERGGTDTQYF. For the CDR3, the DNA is TGCGCCAGCAGCCTTGAGCGGGGGGGCACAGATACGCAGTATTTT.

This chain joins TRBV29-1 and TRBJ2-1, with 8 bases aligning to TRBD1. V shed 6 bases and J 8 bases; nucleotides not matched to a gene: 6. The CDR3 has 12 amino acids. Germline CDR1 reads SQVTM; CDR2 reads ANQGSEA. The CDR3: CSVAGGVYEQFF. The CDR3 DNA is TGCAGCGTAGCAGGGGGCGTGTATGAGCAGTTCTTC.

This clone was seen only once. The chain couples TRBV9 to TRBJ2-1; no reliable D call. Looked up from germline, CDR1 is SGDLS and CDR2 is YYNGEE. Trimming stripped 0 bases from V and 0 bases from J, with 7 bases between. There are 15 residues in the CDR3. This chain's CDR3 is CASSVVHTSYNEQFF. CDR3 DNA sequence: TGTGCCAGCAGCGTAGTACACACCTCCTACAATGAGCAGTTCTTC.

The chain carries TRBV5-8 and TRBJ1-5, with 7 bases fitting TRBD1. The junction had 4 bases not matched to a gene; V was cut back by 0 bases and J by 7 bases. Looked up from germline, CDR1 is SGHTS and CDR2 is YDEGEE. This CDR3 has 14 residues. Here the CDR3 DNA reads TGTGCCAGCAGCTTGGAGACAGGGAGCCAGCCCCAGCATTTT. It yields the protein CASSLETGSQPQHF.

The CDR3 DNA sequence: TGTGCCAGTAGTAACCAGTACCAAGAGACCCAGTACTTC. Amino acids: CASSNQYQETQYF. The rearrangement uses TRBV19 and TRBJ2-5; D not resolved. V lost 4 bases and J 0 bases, leaving 6 bases between the germline ends. The CDR3 consists of 13 residues. Germline-derived CDR1 and CDR2 are LNHDA and SQIVND (reference sequence).

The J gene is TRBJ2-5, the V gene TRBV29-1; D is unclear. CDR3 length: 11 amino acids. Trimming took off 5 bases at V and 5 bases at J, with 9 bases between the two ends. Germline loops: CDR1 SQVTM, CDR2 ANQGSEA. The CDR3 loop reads CSVSLSETQYF. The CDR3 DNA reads TGCAGCGTTTCCCTCTCGGAGACCCAGTACTTC.

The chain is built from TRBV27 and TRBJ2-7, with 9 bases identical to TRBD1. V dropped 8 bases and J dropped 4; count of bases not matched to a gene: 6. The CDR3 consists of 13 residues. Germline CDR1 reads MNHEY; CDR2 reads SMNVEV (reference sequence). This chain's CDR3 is CASGDRVRYEQYF. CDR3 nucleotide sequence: TGTGCCAGCGGGGACAGGGTAAGGTACGAGCAGTACTTC.

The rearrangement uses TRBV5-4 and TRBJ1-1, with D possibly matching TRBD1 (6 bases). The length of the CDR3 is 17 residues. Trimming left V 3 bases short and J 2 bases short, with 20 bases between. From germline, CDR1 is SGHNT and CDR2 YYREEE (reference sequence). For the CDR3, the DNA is TGTGCCAGCAGCTCACCACAGGGTGGGGGCCAAAACACTGAAGCTTTCTTT. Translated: CASSSPQGGGQNTEAFF.

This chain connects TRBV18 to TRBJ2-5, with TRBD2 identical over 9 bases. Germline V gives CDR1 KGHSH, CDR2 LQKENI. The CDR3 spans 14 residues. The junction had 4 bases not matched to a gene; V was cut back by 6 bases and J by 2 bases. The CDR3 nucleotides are TGTGCCAGCTCCAACCTAGCGGGGCAAGAGACCCAGTACTTC. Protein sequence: CASSNLAGQETQYF.